This TCR beta chain was documented in a study of PD-1 blockade in classical Hodgkin lymphoma. From germline, CDR1 is KGHSH and CDR2 LQKENI. The CDR3 is 15 amino acids. Trimming shortened V by 4 bases and J by 2 bases, and 14 bases separated the two germline ends. Brentuximab vedotin exposure varied, and every patient relapsed after autologous stem cell transplantation. The method was immunoSEQ multiplex PCR; TCRdb's version includes in-frame clones alone and lacks a portion of them. The repertoire has tens of thousands of clones, 80% to 90% of them found once; the top ten carry around a tenth. The source of this sequence is a human donor with classical Hodgkin lymphoma. The sample was peripheral blood mononuclear cells (PBMCs), taken before the second cycle of nivolumab. The V and J genes are TRBV18 and TRBJ2-5, with D possibly being TRBD1 (6 bases). CDR3 nucleotides: TGTGCCAGCTCACGAATCGGGACATATCAAGAGACCCAGTACTTC. It specifies CASSRIGTYQETQYF.